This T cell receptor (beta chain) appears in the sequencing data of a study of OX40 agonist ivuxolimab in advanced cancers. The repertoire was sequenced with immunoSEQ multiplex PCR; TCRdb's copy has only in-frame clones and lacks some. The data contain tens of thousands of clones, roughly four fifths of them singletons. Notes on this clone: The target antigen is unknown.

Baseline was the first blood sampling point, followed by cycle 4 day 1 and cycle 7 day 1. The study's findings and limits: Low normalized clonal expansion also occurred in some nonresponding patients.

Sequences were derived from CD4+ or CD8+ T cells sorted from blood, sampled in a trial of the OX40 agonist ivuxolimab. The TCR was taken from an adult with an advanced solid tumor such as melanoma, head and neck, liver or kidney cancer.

In DNA form, the CDR3 reads TGTGCCAGCAGTAGGGGGCCGGGTCAGCCCCAGCATTTT. This translates into CASSRGPGQPQHF. The chain couples TRBV13 to TRBJ1-5; 7 bases align to TRBD1. This CDR3 is 13 amino acids long. Per germline, CDR1 PRHDT and CDR2 FYEKMQ (reference sequence). V lost 6 bases, J lost 6 bases, and 5 bases stayed unmatched.